This T cell receptor (beta chain) was obtained from a study of T cells after yellow fever vaccination. Universal primer sites and UMIs were introduced during 5'RACE template-switching synthesis of TCR cDNA. One entry per CDR3 protein, called by TCRdb with MiXCR from the 5' RACE reads. The sample includes 500,000 to 700,000 distinct CDR3 sequences, roughly 19% of them seen just once. This clonotype has a single count. Its antigen is unknown. Study-level results: Across the CD4 and CD8 compartments, a small share of clonotypes was present in both. Post-booster repertoires contained most primary-vaccination clones again (roughly 96% CD4, 88% CD8).

The V gene lost 3 bases and the J gene lost 3 bases, with 6 bases spanning the gap. Germline V gene lookup returns CDR1 DFQATT and CDR2 SNEGSKA (reference sequence). The CDR3 is 12 residues long. Sequenced here: PBMCs, sampled 15 days after the yellow fever booster vaccination. The receptor's source is a man under 40 who received the YFV17D yellow fever vaccine. The rearrangement joins TRBV20-1 to TRBJ1-3; no firm D call. The CDR3 loop is CSASGLGNTIYF. DNA of the CDR3: TGCAGTGCTAGCGGGCTTGGAAACACCATATATTTT.